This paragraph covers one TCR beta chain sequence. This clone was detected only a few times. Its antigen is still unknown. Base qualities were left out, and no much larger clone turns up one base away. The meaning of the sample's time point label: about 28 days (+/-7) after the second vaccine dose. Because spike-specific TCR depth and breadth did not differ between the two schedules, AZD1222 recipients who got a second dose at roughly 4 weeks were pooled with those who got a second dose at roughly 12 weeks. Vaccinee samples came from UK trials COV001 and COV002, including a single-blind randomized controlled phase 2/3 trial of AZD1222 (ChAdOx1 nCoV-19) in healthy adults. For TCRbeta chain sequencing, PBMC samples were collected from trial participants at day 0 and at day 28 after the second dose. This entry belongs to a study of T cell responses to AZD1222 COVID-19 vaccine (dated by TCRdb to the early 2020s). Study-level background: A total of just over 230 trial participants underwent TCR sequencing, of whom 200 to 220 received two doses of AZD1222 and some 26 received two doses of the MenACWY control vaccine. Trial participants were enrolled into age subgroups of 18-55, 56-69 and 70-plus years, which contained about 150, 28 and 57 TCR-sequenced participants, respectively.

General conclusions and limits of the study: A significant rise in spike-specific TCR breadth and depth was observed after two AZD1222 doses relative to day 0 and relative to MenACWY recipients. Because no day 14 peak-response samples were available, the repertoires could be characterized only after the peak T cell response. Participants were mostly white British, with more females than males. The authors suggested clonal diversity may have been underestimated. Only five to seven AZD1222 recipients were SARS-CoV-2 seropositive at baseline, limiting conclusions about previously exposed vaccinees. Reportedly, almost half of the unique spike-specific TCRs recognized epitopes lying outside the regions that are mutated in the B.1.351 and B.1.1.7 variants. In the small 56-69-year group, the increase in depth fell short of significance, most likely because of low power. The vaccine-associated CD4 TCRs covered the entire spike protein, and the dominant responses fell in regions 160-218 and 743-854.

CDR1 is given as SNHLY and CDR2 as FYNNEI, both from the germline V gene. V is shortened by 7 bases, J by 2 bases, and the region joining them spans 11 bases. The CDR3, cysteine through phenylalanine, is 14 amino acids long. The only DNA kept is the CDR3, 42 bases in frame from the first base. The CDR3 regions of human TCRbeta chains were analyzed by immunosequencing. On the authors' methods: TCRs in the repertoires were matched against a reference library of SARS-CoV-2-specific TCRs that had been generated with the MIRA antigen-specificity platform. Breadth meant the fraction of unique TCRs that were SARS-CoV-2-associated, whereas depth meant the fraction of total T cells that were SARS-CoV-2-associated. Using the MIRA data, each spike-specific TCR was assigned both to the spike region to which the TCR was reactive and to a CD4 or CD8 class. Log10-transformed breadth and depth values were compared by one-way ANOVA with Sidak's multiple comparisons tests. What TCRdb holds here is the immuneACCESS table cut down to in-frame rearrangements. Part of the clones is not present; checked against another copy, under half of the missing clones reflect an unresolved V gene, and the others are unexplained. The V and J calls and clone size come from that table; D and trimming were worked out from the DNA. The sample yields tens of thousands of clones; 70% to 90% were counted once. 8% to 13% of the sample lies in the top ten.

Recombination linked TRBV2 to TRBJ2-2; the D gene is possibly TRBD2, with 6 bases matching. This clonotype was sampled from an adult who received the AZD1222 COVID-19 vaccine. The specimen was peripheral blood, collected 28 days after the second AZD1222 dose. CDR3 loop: CASKRTINTGELFF. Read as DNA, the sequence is TGTGCCAGCAAAAGGACTATAAACACCGGGGAGCTGTTTTTT. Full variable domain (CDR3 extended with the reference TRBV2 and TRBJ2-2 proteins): EPEVTQTPSHQVTQMGQEVILRCVPISNHLYFYWYRQILGQKVEFLVSFYNNEISEKSEIFDDQFSVERPDGSNFTLKIRSTKLEDSAMYFCASKRTINTGELFFGEGSRLTVL.